This TCR beta chain came from a study of T cell clusters in autoimmune cytopenias. Findings of the study overall: TRB repertoire shifts in secondary cytopenia and chronic lymphocytic leukemia mostly reflected lymphoma, not autoimmunity.

TRB amplification used approximately 250 ng of peripheral blood genomic DNA. One tube held mixed TRB-A and TRB-B primer pools for touch-down PCR. TCRdb reprocessed the multiplex PCR reads, with one entry per CDR3 protein and no DNA. This sample contains approximately 14,000 distinct CDR3 sequences. In the case of this clonotype: What it binds is not known.

Germline V gives CDR1 SGHRS, CDR2 YFSETQ. The CDR3 is made up of 15 amino acids. This rearrangement joins TRBV5-1 to TRBJ2-3; the TCRdb D gene call, TRBD2, has no DNA to confirm it. Material for sequencing was peripheral blood. The clonotype comes from a human donor with an autoimmune cytopenia or autoimmune hepatitis (not recorded which). The CDR3 region is CASSLDPLAPDTQYF. Drawing the rest from reference TRBV5-1 and TRBJ2-3, the complete variable domain is KAGVTQTPRYLIKTRGQQVTLSCSPISGHRSVSWYQQTPGQGLQFLFEYFSETQRNKGNFPGRFSGRQFSNSRSEMNVSTLELGDSALYLCASSLDPLAPDTQYFGPGTRLTVL.